This TCR beta chain appears in the sequencing data of a study of OX40 agonist ivuxolimab in advanced cancers. Study-level information: A partial response was reached by three patients: one with hepatocellular carcinoma and two with cutaneous melanoma.

Measured with immunoSEQ multiplex PCR; TCRdb has only the in-frame clones, and not every one. The data contain approximately 29,000 clones, about 79% of them singletons. The V end lost 4 bases, the J end lost 2 bases, and 18 bases lay between the germline ends. Germline lookup yields CDR1 SEHNR and CDR2 FQNEAQ (reference sequence). The CDR3 runs to 17 residues. This clone occurred a few times. This chain joins TRBV7-9 and TRBJ1-3; D remains unclear. Specimen: CD4+ or CD8+ T cells sorted from blood, collected in a trial of the OX40 agonist ivuxolimab. The source is an adult with an advanced solid tumor such as melanoma, head and neck, liver or kidney cancer. CDR3 protein: CASSSKQRLDPGNTIYF. The CDR3, as DNA: TGTGCCAGCAGCTCCAAACAAAGACTTGATCCTGGAAACACCATATATTTT.